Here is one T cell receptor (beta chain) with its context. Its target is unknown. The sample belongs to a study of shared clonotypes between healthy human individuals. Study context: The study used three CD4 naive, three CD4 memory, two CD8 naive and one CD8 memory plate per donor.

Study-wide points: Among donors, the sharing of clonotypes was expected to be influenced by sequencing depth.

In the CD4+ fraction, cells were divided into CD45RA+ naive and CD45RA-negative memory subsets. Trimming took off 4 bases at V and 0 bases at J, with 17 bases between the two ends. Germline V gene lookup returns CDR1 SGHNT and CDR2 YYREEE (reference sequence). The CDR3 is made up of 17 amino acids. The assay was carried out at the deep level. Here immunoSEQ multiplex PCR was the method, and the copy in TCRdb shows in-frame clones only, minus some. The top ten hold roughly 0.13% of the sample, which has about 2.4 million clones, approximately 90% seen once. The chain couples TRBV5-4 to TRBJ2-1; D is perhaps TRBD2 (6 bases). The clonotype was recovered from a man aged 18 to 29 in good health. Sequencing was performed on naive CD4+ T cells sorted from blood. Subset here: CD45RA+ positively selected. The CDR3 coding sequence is TGTGCCAGCAGCCTGGGCGGGGTCAGGAGCTCCTACAATGAGCAGTTCTTC. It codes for CASSLGGVRSSYNEQFF.